This T cell receptor (beta chain) was identified in a study of CXCR3-negative and CXCR3-positive naive CD8 T cells. As to this clonotype: Its antigen is still unknown.

Through 5' RACE with UMI labels, the TRB cDNA libraries were prepared. Reprocessing the 5' RACE reads, TCRdb reports a single entry for every CDR3 protein and omits DNA. Recorded for this sample: some 150,000 distinct CDR3 sequences. Study observations and caveats: Against CXCR3-negative naive cells, CXCR3-positive naive cells showed more hydrophobic TRB CDR3s.

Per the germline V gene, CDR1 is GTSNPN and CDR2 is SVGIG (reference sequence). The CDR3 consists of 14 residues. The clonotype was recovered from a human donor in good health. Some clones in this sample may be carry-over from other donors' samples. Sequencing input: naive CXCR3+ CD8+ T cells from blood. Described subset: CD45RO-CCR7+CD27+CD95- naive CD8+ T cells expressing CXCR3 (TNR3+). The gene calls are TRBV30 and TRBJ1-1. The CDR3 spells CAWSPYTENTEAFF.